One and the same sample provided the 26 T cell receptor beta chains below, sequenced in a study of T cells expressing NK-cell markers. TCRdb re-called the 5' RACE reads; every CDR3 protein appears as one record, without DNA. The table lists 250,000 or so distinct CDR3 sequences. The sample taken for sequencing was blood T cells: a sorted CD56 or NKG2C T cell subset, CD4+ or CD8+ T cells, or bulk PBMC T cells (not recorded which). Receptors were obtained from a woman aged 18-70 years in good health.

CDR3 sequence: CASSEIYEQYF. This chain uses TRBV2 with TRBJ2-7. This CDR3 region has 11 residues. Germline V gives CDR1 SNHLY, CDR2 FYNNEI.

Here the CDR3 reads CASSFRSTDTQYF. The chain is built from TRBV12-3 or TRBV12-4 and TRBJ2-3. This CDR3 has 13 residues.

This chain uses TRBV6-1 with TRBJ1-2. Looked up from germline, CDR1 is MNHNS and CDR2 is SASEGT. The CDR3 length is 13 residues. CDR3 amino acids: CASSQMGGHGYTF.

CDR3 region: CASSLADRVAVYEQYF. The chain combines TRBV7-2 with TRBJ2-7; TCRdb's D call, TRBD1, is unchecked because there is no DNA. The CDR3 has 16 amino acids. CDR1 SGHTA and CDR2 FQGNSA come from the germline V gene.

The chain recombines TRBV7-3 with TRBJ1-5; TCRdb lists TRBD1, though no DNA is available to test this call. The CDR3 is 13 residues long. Germline V gene sequence: CDR1 SGHTA, CDR2 FQGTGA. Here the CDR3 reads CASSLMQGQPQHF.

The V call is TRBV20-1, the J call TRBJ2-1; the D call from TCRdb, TRBD1, cannot be confirmed without DNA. Germline loops: CDR1 DFQATT, CDR2 SNEGSKA (reference sequence). The length of the CDR3 is 15 residues. The CDR3 protein is CSARRGAGGYNEQFF.

The V gene is TRBV11-2, the J gene TRBJ2-7. There are 14 residues in the CDR3. Per the germline V gene, CDR1 is SGHAT and CDR2 is FQNNGV. The CDR3 reads CASRLYTSSYEQYF.

The chain recombines TRBV6-1 with TRBJ1-1; TCRdb's D call, TRBD1, is unchecked because there is no DNA. There are 14 residues in the CDR3. Per the germline V gene, CDR1 is MNHNS and CDR2 is SASEGT. The CDR3 loop is CASNDGTLNTEAFF.

The chain links TRBV20-1 to TRBJ2-5; checking the TCRdb D call of TRBD2 is not possible without DNA. This CDR3 has 15 residues. The germline V gene encodes CDR1 DFQATT and CDR2 SNEGSKA (reference sequence). This CDR3 reads CSATRGGPYQETQYF.

V usage is TRBV20-1 and J usage is TRBJ2-7; TCRdb lists TRBD2, though no DNA is available to test this call. This CDR3 is built from 12 residues. In germline, CDR1 is DFQATT, CDR2 SNEGSKA (reference sequence). The CDR3 sequence is CSAEGLPYEQYF.

V is TRBV6-1 and J is TRBJ1-1. The CDR3 contains 13 residues. From germline, CDR1 is MNHNS and CDR2 SASEGT. CDR3 loop: CASGEAGGTEAFF.

This rearrangement joins TRBV9 to TRBJ2-2. Germline V gene data show CDR1 as SGDLS and CDR2 as YYNGEE. The CDR3 runs 14 residues. The CDR3 reads CASSVVPTTGELFF.

This chain uses TRBV10-3 with TRBJ1-3. The CDR3 length is 14 residues. Germline V gene lookup returns CDR1 ENHRY and CDR2 SYGVKD. This chain's CDR3 is CAINGEIAGNTIYF.

The V and J genes are TRBV11-1 and TRBJ2-6; there is no DNA to check the TCRdb D call of TRBD1. Germline V gives CDR1 SGHAT, CDR2 FQDESV (reference sequence). The CDR3 has 20 amino acids. CDR3 sequence: CASSLLQGSAPQRGANVLTF.

This sequence joins TRBV3-1 and TRBJ1-2; the TCRdb D gene call, TRBD1, has no DNA to confirm it. In germline, CDR1 is LGHDT, CDR2 YNNKEL (reference sequence). CDR3 length: 14 amino acids. CDR3 residues: CASSQVKGSYGYTF. Complete variable domain (other parts from reference TRBV3-1 and TRBJ1-2): DTAVSQTPKYLVTQMGNDKSIKCEQNLGHDTMYWYKQDSKKFLKIMFSYNNKELIINETVPNRFSPKSPDKAHLNLHINSLELGDSAVYFCASSQVKGSYGYTFGSGTRLTVV.

This sequence joins TRBV2 and TRBJ2-3; without DNA, the TCRdb call of TRBD2 cannot be checked. The germline V gene encodes CDR1 SNHLY and CDR2 FYNNEI. There are 14 residues in the CDR3. The CDR3 sequence: CASSERARTDTQYF.

This chain connects TRBV4-2 to TRBJ1-1. CDR1 LGHNA and CDR2 YNFKEQ come from the germline V gene. The CDR3 is made up of 12 amino acids. CDR3 sequence reads: CASSQDVSEAFF.

The chain links TRBV12-3 or TRBV12-4 to TRBJ1-1; TCRdb's D call of TRBD1 is untestable without DNA. This CDR3 is built from 15 residues. The CDR3 is CASSVRQGVMGEAFF.

This sequence joins TRBV3-1 and TRBJ2-2; the D gene TCRdb calls, TRBD1, cannot be checked with no DNA. The CDR3 runs to 13 residues. Germline V gene sequence: CDR1 LGHDT, CDR2 YNNKEL (reference sequence). The CDR3 region is CASSASGAGELFF. The entire variable domain, with the rest obtained from reference TRBV3-1 and TRBJ2-2, is as follows: DTAVSQTPKYLVTQMGNDKSIKCEQNLGHDTMYWYKQDSKKFLKIMFSYNNKELIINETVPNRFSPKSPDKAHLNLHINSLELGDSAVYFCASSASGAGELFFGEGSRLTVL.

The chain joins TRBV6-5 to TRBJ2-5; TCRdb calls TRBD1, which cannot be checked without DNA. The CDR3 sequence is 15 residues long. Germline V CDR1 and CDR2: MNHEY, SVGAGI. The CDR3 protein is CASSYGSGAGETQYF.

The chain employs TRBV5-4 and TRBJ1-1. This CDR3 is built from 14 residues. CDR1 SGHNT and CDR2 YYREEE come from the germline V gene (reference sequence). The CDR3 sequence: CASSLVEGGTEAFF.

V and J are TRBV2 and TRBJ2-1; TCRdb picks TRBD2, but there is no DNA to check that call. Germline V gene sequence: CDR1 SNHLY, CDR2 FYNNEI. CDR3 length equals 18 residues. CDR3 residues: CASKSGTSGGSSYNEQFF.

The rearrangement uses TRBV10-1 and TRBJ1-2. This CDR3 spans 12 amino acids. Germline V gives CDR1 WNHNN, CDR2 SYGVQD (reference sequence). CDR3 in amino acids: CASSETRSGYTF.

This chain links TRBV10-2 with TRBJ2-1. Per the germline V gene, CDR1 is WSHSY and CDR2 is SAAADI. The CDR3 loop spans 13 amino acids. The CDR3 sequence is CASSEAKVDEQFF.

V and J are TRBV9 and TRBJ2-3; there is no DNA to check the TCRdb D call of TRBD1. Germline V gene lookup returns CDR1 SGDLS and CDR2 YYNGEE. The length of the CDR3 is 15 residues. CDR3 amino acids: CASSPRDRRTDTQYF.

The genes are TRBV24-1 and TRBJ2-3; the D call from TCRdb, TRBD1, cannot be confirmed without DNA. Germline V gene data show CDR1 as KGHDR and CDR2 as SFDVKD. This CDR3 is built from 16 residues. CDR3 residues: CATSDRTGLSTDTQYF.